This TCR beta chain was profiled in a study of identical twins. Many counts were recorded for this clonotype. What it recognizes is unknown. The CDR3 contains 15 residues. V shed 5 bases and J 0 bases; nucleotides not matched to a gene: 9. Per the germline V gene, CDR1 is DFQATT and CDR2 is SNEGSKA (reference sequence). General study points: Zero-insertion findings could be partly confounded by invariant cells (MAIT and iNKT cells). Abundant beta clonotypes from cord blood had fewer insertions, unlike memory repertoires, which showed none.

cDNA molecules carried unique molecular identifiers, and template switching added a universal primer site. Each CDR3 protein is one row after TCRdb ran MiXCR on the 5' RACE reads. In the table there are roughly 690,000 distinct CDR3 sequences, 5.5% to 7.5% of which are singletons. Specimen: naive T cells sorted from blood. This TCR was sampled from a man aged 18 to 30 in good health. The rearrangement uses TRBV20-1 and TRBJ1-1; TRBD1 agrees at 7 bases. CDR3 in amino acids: CSAVPGQIMNTEAFF. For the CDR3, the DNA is TGCAGTGCTGTACCGGGACAGATTATGAACACTGAAGCTTTCTTT.